Below are 20 T cell receptor beta chains sequenced from a single sample in a study of shared clonotypes between healthy human individuals. Data came from immunoSEQ multiplex PCR; TCRdb stores just in-frame clones and leaves some out. The repertoire holds under 2.5 million clones, 80% to 95% seen once, with more than 0.35% in the top ten. The sample taken for sequencing was naive CD4+ T cells from PBMCs. The subset: CD45RA+ positively selected. These receptors all come from a young man in good health. Some clones in this sample may be carry-over from other donors' samples.

The chain joins TRBV7-2 to TRBJ2-1, with 9 bases matching TRBD2. The CDR3 is 16 residues long. Looked up from germline, CDR1 is SGHTA and CDR2 is FQGNSA. With V trimmed by 1 base and J by 9 bases, 10 bases remained unmatched. The CDR3 reads CASSLGGLAGRGEQFF. The CDR3 coding sequence is TGTGCCAGCAGCTTAGGGGGCCTAGCGGGACGGGGTGAGCAGTTCTTC.

The V call is TRBV10-1, the J call TRBJ1-5, with 9 bases identical to TRBD1. Germline assignment: CDR1 WNHNN and CDR2 SYGVQD (reference sequence). Trimming at V came to 11 bases and at J to 7 bases, leaving 12 bases not matched to a gene. The CDR3 spans 14 residues. As DNA, the CDR3 is TGCGCCCTACGCCGGGACAGGGTGTTCCAGCCCCAGCATTTT. This encodes CALRRDRVFQPQHF.

V usage is TRBV7-9 and J usage is TRBJ2-1, with 10 bases lining up with TRBD1. The CDR3 contains 14 residues. Germline trimming cut 5 bases from V and 6 bases from J; bases unmatched to any gene: 4. Germline-derived CDR1 and CDR2 are SEHNR and FQNEAQ (reference sequence). The CDR3 sequence: CASSTGQGFNEQFF. CDR3 DNA sequence: TGTGCCAGCAGCACGGGACAGGGGTTCAATGAGCAGTTCTTC. The full variable domain, in which reference TRBV7-9 and TRBJ2-1 provide the parts outside the CDR3, is DTGVSQNPRHKITKRGQNVTFRCDPISEHNRLYWYRQTLGQGPEFLTYFQNEAQLEKSRLLSDRFSAERPKGSFSTLEIQRTEQGDSAMYLCASSTGQGFNEQFFGPGTRLTVL.

CDR3 amino acids: CASSATGGNYGYTF. CDR3 coding DNA: TGCGCCAGCAGCGCCACGGGCGGGAACTATGGCTACACCTTC. The chain combines TRBV4-3 with TRBJ1-2; D is unclear. The V end lost 5 bases, the J end lost 2 bases, and 12 bases lay between the germline ends. Germline CDR1 reads LGHNA; CDR2 reads YSLEER. This CDR3 is built from 14 residues.

The chain combines TRBV7-9 with TRBJ2-4; D possibly corresponds to TRBD2 (5 bases). The V gene's germline CDR1 is SEHNR and CDR2 FQNEAQ (reference sequence). This CDR3 is built from 15 residues. V was trimmed by 5 bases and J by 6 bases, leaving 17 bases between them. The CDR3 DNA reads TGTGCCAGCAGCGCAGAGACGACCCGGGGAAACATTCAGTACTTC. Translated, it gives CASSAETTRGNIQYF.

As for this clone: In the same sample, other DNA sequences code for this CDR3. The chain is built from TRBV5-4 and TRBJ2-3, with D perhaps assigned TRBD1 or TRBD2 (6 bases each). The CDR3 runs 13 residues. CDR1 is SGHNT and CDR2 is YYREEE in the germline V gene (reference sequence). Trimming removed 1 base at V and 6 bases at J, with 9 bases between. The DNA of the CDR3 is TGTGCCAGCAGCTTGTCGGGGGCTGATACGCAGTATTTT. Protein product: CASSLSGADTQYF.

V gene TRBV4-1 combines with J gene TRBJ2-4; a weak D match, TRBD1 (8 bases). Germline loops: CDR1 MGHRA, CDR2 YSYEKL. The CDR3 totals 17 residues. V was shortened by 4 bases and J by 9 bases, with 25 bases between the two germline ends. CDR3 nucleotide sequence: TGCGCCAGCAGCCGGGGGTCCCGTCAGGGGGGGACAGGCATTCAGTACTTC. Translating it yields CASSRGSRQGGTGIQYF.

This chain joins TRBV5-1 and TRBJ2-5; possibly TRBD1 for D (5 bases). V gave up 2 bases and J gave up 3 bases, with 11 bases separating them. The germline V gene has CDR1 SGHRS and CDR2 YFSETQ. The CDR3 length is 14 residues. The CDR3 reads CASSLVPGKETQYF. DNA for the CDR3: TGCGCCAGCAGCTTAGTCCCAGGGAAAGAGACCCAGTACTTC.

V and J are TRBV2 and TRBJ1-1, with D tentatively TRBD1 (6 bases). Trimming removed 6 bases from V and 7 bases from J, with 9 bases in between. In germline, CDR1 is SNHLY, CDR2 FYNNEI. CDR3 length: 11 residues. This CDR3 is CASRGAIEAFF. The CDR3 DNA follows: TGTGCCAGCAGGGGGGCAATTGAAGCTTTCTTT. Combining the CDR3 with reference TRBV2 and TRBJ1-1 gives the whole variable domain EPEVTQTPSHQVTQMGQEVILRCVPISNHLYFYWYRQILGQKVEFLVSFYNNEISEKSEIFDDQFSVERPDGSNFTLKIRSTKLEDSAMYFCASRGAIEAFFGQGTRLTVV.

V gene TRBV18 combines with J gene TRBJ1-5; D is possibly TRBD1 (5 bases). With 2 bases removed from V and 3 bases from J, the gap between germline ends came to 8 bases. Germline assignment: CDR1 KGHSH and CDR2 LQKENI. This CDR3 spans 14 amino acids. This CDR3 is CASSPGGTNQPQHF. The DNA of the CDR3 is TGTGCCAGCTCACCAGGGGGGACCAATCAGCCCCAGCATTTT.

For this clone: This CDR3 is also generated by other DNA sequences in the sample. The V gene is TRBV18, the J gene TRBJ2-7, with D unresolved. The V gene lost 2 bases and the J gene lost 3 bases, with 8 bases spanning the gap. Germline V CDR1 and CDR2: KGHSH, LQKENI. This CDR3 is 13 amino acids long. CDR3 nucleotide sequence: TGTGCCAGCTCACCAGCAGGCCACTACGAGCAGTACTTC. This translates into CASSPAGHYEQYF.

The V and J genes are TRBV6-5 and TRBJ2-1; 7 bases agree with TRBD1. The germline gives CDR1 MNHEY, CDR2 SVGAGI. The CDR3 has 15 amino acids. The ends lost 2 bases at V and 10 bases at J; junction bases unmatched: 11. DNA of the CDR3: TGTGCCAGCAGTTACAGAGGGGGCTCCTCCTGGGAGCAGTTCTTC. Translated, it gives CASSYRGGSSWEQFF.

A note on this clone: Given a much more abundant clone one base away, this may be a read error. This sample also contains other DNA sequences that code for the same CDR3. The J gene is TRBJ2-1, the V gene TRBV9; a possible D gene is TRBD2 (6 bases). In germline, CDR1 is SGDLS, CDR2 YYNGEE. Deletions cut 2 bases from V and 0 bases from J, with 9 bases between. The CDR3 is made up of 15 amino acids. The CDR3 DNA follows: TGTGCCAGCAGCGTTAGCGGAAGCTCCTACAATGAGCAGTTCTTC. Translation: CASSVSGSSYNEQFF. Full variable domain (outside the CDR3, taken from reference TRBV9 and TRBJ2-1): DSGVTQTPKHLITATGQRVTLRCSPRSGDLSVYWYQQSLDQGLQFLIQYYNGEERAKGNILERFSAQQFPDLHSELNLSSLELGDSALYFCASSVSGSSYNEQFFGPGTRLTVL.

The genes are TRBV4-2 and TRBJ1-4; D might be TRBD1 (5 bases). The CDR3 consists of 15 residues. Trimming took 2 bases from V and 0 from J, leaving 7 bases between them. Germline V gene sequence: CDR1 LGHNA, CDR2 YNFKEQ. In DNA, the CDR3 is TGTGCCAGCAGCCAACAGGGACCAACTAATGAAAAACTGTTTTTT. This gives the protein CASSQQGPTNEKLFF.

V and J are TRBV4-3 and TRBJ1-2; 7 nucleotides agree with TRBD1. The CDR3 consists of 18 residues. Germline V gene data show CDR1 as LGHNA and CDR2 as YSLEER. After removal of 0 bases from V and 8 bases from J, the junction contained 18 bases not matched to a gene. The CDR3: CASSQEPPRMRQGEGYTF. CDR3 coding DNA: TGCGCCAGCAGCCAAGAGCCCCCGCGAATGCGACAGGGAGAGGGCTACACCTTC.

In this sample, this clone turned up a few times. Other DNA variants within this sample encode the same CDR3. The V call is TRBV19, the J call TRBJ2-6; D remains ambiguous. The CDR3 is made up of 13 amino acids. The V end lost 3 bases, the J end lost 4 bases, and 4 bases lay between the germline ends. Per germline, CDR1 LNHDA and CDR2 SQIVND (reference sequence). The CDR3 region is CASSISGANVLTF. DNA for the CDR3: TGTGCCAGTAGTATTTCCGGGGCCAACGTCCTGACTTTC.

A remark on this clone: This same CDR3 is encoded by further DNA sequences in the sample. The J gene is TRBJ2-5, the V gene TRBV5-1, with TRBD2 identical over 10 bases. The trim removed 2 bases at V and 0 bases at J, leaving 1 base unmatched. CDR1 SGHRS and CDR2 YFSETQ come from the germline V gene. The CDR3 is made up of 15 amino acids. The CDR3 DNA follows: TGCGCCAGCAGCTTCGGACTAGCGGACCAAGAGACCCAGTACTTC. It codes for CASSFGLADQETQYF.

J is TRBJ2-1 and V is TRBV30; maybe TRBD2 (6 bases). The germline V gene has CDR1 GTSNPN and CDR2 SVGIG (reference sequence). This CDR3 spans 15 amino acids. V lost 3 bases and J lost 12, with 24 bases in between. The CDR3 DNA is TGTGCCTGGAGCGCAGTGGAAGCGGGTGGGTCCGGGCAGTTCTTC. It is translated as CAWSAVEAGGSGQFF.

The rearrangement links TRBV19 to TRBJ1-2, with TRBD1 identical over 9 bases. This CDR3 comprises 15 residues. Germline V lookup: CDR1 LNHDA, CDR2 SQIVND (reference sequence). Trimming took 3 bases from V and 4 from J; bases not matched to a gene: 6. The DNA for the CDR3 is TGTGCCAGTAGTATCAAAGGACAGGGGTTCTATGGCTACACCTTC. This encodes CASSIKGQGFYGYTF.

The chain is built from TRBV11-2 and TRBJ1-1, with D tentatively TRBD1 (6 bases). The CDR3 loop spans 15 amino acids. Trimming shortened V by 6 bases and J by 6 bases, and 20 bases separated the two germline ends. Germline-derived CDR1 and CDR2 are SGHAT and FQNNGV. The chain's CDR3 is CASRTLQGRGPEAFF. The CDR3 coding sequence is TGTGCCAGCAGGACGCTTCAGGGGAGAGGGCCTGAAGCTTTCTTT.